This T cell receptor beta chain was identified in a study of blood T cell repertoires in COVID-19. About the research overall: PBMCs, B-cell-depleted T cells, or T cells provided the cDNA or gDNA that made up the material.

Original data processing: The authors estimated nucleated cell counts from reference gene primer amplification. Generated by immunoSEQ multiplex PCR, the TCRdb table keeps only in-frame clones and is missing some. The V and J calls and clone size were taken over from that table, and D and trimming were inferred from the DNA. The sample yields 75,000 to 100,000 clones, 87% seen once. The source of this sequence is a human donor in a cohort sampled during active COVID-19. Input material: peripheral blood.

For the CDR3, the DNA is TGTGCCAGCAGTTTTCCCCAGACAACTAATGAAAAACTGTTTTTT. Amino acids: CASSFPQTTNEKLFF. This chain connects TRBV28 to TRBJ1-4; D unresolved. The CDR3 sequence is 15 residues long. V was pared by 3 bases and J by 0 bases, with 8 bases between. The germline gives CDR1 MDHEN, CDR2 SYDVKM.